This is a list of T cell receptor beta chains from one sample in a study of blood T cell repertoires in COVID-19. Sequencing used immunoSEQ multiplex PCR; TCRdb keeps in-frame clones, though not all of them. Of around 260,000 clones listed, around 86% are singletons. Sequences were obtained from peripheral blood. These receptors originate from a young man with active or convalescent COVID-19. CDR3s include the opening cysteine and the closing phenylalanine or tryptophan. Fields, in order: V gene, D gene, J gene, CDR3 protein. A D gene is named only where the DNA matches it firmly.

TRBV29-1	TRBD1	TRBJ1-5	CSVEVGQGIGPQHF
TRBV5-1	NA	TRBJ1-3	CASSRATDSGNTIYF
TRBV18	NA	TRBJ2-7	CASSPKGQGLMGEQYF
TRBV27	NA	TRBJ2-1	CASSFGGHNTLQFF
TRBV7-6	NA	TRBJ2-7	CASSLAGGPYEQYF
TRBV6-5	TRBD2	TRBJ2-3	CASSPNPGRVDTQYF
TRBV6-5	NA	TRBJ2-3	CASKRDLSTDTQYF
TRBV28	NA	TRBJ1-5	CASSLWEGLKPQHF
TRBV5-4	NA	TRBJ2-7	CASRSGGLNEQYF
TRBV28	NA	TRBJ1-2	CASSSTGLRGGYGYTF
TRBV7-3	TRBD2	TRBJ2-3	CASSLGLAGAGTDTQYF
TRBV20-1	NA	TRBJ1-2	CSASLSNGYGYTF
TRBV13	NA	TRBJ2-2	CASSSGRGAGNSNTGELFF
TRBV6-6	NA	TRBJ1-1	CASRVQGRTEAFF
TRBV30	NA	TRBJ1-5	CAWSRGGSAGPQHF